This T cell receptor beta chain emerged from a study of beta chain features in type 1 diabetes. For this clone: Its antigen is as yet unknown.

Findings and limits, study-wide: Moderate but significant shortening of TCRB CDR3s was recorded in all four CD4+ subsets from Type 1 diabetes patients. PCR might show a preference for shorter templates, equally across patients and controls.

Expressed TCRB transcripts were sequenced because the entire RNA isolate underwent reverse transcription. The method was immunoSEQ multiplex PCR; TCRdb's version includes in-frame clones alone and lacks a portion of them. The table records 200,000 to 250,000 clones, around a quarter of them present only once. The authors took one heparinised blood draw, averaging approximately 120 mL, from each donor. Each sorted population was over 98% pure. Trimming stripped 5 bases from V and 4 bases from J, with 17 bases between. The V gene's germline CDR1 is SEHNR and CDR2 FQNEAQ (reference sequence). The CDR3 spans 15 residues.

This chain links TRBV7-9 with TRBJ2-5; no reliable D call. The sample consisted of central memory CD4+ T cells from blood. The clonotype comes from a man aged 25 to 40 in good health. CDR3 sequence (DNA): TGTGCCAGCAGCCCGGCGCGGCTCCGGCGAGAGACCCAGTACTTC. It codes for CASSPARLRRETQYF.